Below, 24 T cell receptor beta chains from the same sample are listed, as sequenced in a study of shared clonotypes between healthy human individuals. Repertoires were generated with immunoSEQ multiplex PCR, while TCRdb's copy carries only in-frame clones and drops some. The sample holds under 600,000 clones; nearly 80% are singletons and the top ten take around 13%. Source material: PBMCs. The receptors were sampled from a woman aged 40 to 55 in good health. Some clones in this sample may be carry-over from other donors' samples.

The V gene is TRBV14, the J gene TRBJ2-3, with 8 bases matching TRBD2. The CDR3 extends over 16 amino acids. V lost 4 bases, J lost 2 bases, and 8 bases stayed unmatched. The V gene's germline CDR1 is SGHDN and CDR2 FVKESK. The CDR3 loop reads CASSRRTSRATDTQYF. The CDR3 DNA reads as TGTGCCAGCAGCCGGCGGACTAGCCGGGCCACAGATACGCAGTATTTT. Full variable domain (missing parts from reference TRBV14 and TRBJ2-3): EAGVTQFPSHSVIEKGQTVTLRCDPISGHDNLYWYRRVMGKEIKFLLHFVKESKQDESGMPNNRFLAERTGGTYSTLKVQPAELEDSGVYFCASSRRTSRATDTQYFGPGTRLTVL.

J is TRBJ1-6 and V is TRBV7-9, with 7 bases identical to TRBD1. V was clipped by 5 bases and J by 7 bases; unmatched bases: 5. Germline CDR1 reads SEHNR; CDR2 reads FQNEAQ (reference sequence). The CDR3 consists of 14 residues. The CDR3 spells CASSPVTGNSPLHF. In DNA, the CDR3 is TGTGCCAGCAGCCCCGTGACAGGGAATTCACCCCTCCACTTT. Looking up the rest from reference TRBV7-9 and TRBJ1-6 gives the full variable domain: DTGVSQNPRHKITKRGQNVTFRCDPISEHNRLYWYRQTLGQGPEFLTYFQNEAQLEKSRLLSDRFSAERPKGSFSTLEIQRTEQGDSAMYLCASSPVTGNSPLHFGNGTRLTVT.

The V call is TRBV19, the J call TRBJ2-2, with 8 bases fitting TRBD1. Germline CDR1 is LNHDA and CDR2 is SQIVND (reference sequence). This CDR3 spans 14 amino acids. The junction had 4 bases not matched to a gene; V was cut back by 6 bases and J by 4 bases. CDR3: CASSSDRGTGELFF. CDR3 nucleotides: TGTGCCAGTAGCTCAGACAGGGGCACCGGGGAGCTGTTTTTT.

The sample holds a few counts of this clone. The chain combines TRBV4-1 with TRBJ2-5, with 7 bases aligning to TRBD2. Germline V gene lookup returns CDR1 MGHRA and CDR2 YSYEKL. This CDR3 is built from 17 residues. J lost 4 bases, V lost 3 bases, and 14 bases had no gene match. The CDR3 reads CASSQGRAGTVGETQYF. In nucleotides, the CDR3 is TGCGCCAGCAGCCAGGGCCGAGCGGGGACCGTTGGAGAGACCCAGTACTTC.

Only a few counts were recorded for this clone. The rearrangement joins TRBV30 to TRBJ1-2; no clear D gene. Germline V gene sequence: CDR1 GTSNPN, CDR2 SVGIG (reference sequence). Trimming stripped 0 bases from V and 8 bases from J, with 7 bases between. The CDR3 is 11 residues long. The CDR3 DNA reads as TGTGCCTGGAGTGTTCATCGGGGCTACACCTTC. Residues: CAWSVHRGYTF.

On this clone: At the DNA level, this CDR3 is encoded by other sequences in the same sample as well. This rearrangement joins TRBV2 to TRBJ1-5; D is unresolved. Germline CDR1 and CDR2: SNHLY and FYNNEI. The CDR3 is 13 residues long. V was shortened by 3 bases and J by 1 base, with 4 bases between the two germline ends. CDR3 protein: CASSEESNQPQHF. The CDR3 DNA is TGTGCCAGCAGTGAGGAGAGCAATCAGCCCCAGCATTTT.

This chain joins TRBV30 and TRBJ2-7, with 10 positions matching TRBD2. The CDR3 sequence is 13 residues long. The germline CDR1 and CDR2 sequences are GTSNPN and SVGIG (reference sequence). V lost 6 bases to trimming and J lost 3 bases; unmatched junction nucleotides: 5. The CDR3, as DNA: TGTGCCTGCCGGACTAGCGGTTACTACGAGCAGTACTTC. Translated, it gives CACRTSGYYEQYF. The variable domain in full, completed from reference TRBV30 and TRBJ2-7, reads SQTIHQWPATLVQPVGSPLSLECTVEGTSNPNLYWYRQAAGRGLQLLFYSVGIGQISSEVPQNLSASRPQDRQFILSSKKLLLSDSGFYLCACRTSGYYEQYFGPGTRLTVT.

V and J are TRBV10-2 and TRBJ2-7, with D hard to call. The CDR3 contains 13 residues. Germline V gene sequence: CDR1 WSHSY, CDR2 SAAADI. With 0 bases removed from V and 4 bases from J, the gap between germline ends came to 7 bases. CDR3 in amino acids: CASSESSAYEQYF. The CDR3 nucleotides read TGCGCCAGCAGTGAGTCATCGGCTTACGAGCAGTACTTC.

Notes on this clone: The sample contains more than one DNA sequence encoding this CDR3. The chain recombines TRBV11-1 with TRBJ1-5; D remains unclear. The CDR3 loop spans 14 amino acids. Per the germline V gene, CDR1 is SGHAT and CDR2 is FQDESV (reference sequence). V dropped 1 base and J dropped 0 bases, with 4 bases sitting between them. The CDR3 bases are TGTGCCAGCAGCTTAGGGGGTAGCAATCAGCCCCAGCATTTT. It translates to CASSLGGSNQPQHF.

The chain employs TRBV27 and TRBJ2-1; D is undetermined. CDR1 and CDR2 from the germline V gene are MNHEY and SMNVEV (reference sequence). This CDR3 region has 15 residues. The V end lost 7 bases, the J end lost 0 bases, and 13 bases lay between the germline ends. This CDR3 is CASNHSPDSYNEQFF. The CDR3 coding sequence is TGTGCCAGCAACCATAGCCCAGACTCCTACAATGAGCAGTTCTTC.

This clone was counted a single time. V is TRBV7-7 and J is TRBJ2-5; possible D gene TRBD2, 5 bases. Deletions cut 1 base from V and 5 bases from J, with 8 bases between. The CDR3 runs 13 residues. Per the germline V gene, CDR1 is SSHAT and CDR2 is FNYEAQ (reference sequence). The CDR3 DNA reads TGTGCCAGCAGCTTAGAGCGGTACGAGACCCAGTACTTC. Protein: CASSLERYETQYF.

CDR3 loop: CASSVDYNEQFF. CDR3 DNA sequence: TGTGCCAGCAGCGTCGACTACAATGAGCAGTTCTTC. The rearrangement links TRBV7-3 to TRBJ2-1; D gene uncertain. Trimming shortened V by 5 bases and J by 3 bases, and 5 bases separated the two germline ends. The CDR3 spans 12 residues. Per the germline V gene, CDR1 is SGHTA and CDR2 is FQGTGA.

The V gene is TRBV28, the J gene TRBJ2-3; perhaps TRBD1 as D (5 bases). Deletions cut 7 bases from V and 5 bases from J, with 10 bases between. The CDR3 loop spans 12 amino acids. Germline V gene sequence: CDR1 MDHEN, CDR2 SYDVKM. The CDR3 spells CASTTGRDTQYF. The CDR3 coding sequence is TGTGCCAGCACTACAGGACGAGATACGCAGTATTTT.

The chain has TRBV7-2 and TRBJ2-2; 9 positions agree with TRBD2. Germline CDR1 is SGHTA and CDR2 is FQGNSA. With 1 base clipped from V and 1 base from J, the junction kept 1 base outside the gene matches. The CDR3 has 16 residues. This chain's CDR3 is CASSLGTSVNTGELFF. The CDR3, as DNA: TGTGCCAGCAGCTTAGGGACTAGCGTGAACACCGGGGAGCTGTTTTTT.

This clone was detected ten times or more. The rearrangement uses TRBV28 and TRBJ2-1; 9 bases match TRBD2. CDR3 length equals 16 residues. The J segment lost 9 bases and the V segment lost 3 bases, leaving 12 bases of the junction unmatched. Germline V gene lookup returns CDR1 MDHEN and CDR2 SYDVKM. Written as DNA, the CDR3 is TGTGCCAGCAGTTTCCCAGCTGGGACTAGCCTCGGTGAGCAGTTCTTC. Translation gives CASSFPAGTSLGEQFF.

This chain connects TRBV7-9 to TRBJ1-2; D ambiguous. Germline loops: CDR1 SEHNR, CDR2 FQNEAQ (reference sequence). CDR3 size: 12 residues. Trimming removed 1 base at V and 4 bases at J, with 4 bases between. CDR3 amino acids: CASSLGSYGYTF. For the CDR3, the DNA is TGTGCCAGCAGCTTAGGGTCCTATGGCTACACCTTC.

The chain's CDR3 is CASSQLTRGGLSYNEQFF. CDR3 DNA: TGTGCCAGCTCACAGTTGACTAGGGGGGGACTCTCCTACAATGAGCAGTTCTTC. The V gene is TRBV18, the J gene TRBJ2-1; D perhaps matches TRBD2 (7 bases). CDR3 length equals 18 residues. Germline CDR1 KGHSH, CDR2 LQKENI. Trimming pared 4 bases from V and 0 bases from J, leaving 19 bases between.

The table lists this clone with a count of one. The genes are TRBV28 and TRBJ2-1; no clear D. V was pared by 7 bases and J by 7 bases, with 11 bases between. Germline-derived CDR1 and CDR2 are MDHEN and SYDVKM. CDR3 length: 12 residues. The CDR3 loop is CASTSVGNEQFF. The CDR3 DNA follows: TGTGCCAGCACCTCGGTAGGAAATGAGCAGTTCTTC. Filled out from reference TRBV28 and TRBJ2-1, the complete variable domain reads DVKVTQSSRYLVKRTGEKVFLECVQDMDHENMFWYRQDPGLGLRLIYFSYDVKMKEKGDIPEGYSVSREKKERFSLILESASTNQTSMYLCASTSVGNEQFFGPGTRLTVL.

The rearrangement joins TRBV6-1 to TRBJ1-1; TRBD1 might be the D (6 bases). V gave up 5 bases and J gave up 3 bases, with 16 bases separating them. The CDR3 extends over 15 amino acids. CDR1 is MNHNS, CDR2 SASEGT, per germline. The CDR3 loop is CASSQSQGIYTEAFF. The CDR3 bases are TGTGCCAGCAGTCAATCCCAGGGGATATACACTGAAGCTTTCTTT.

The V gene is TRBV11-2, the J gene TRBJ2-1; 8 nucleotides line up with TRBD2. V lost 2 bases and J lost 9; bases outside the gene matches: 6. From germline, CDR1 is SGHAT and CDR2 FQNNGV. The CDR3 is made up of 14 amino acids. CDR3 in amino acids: CASSLIQAGGEQFF. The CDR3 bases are TGTGCCAGCAGCTTAATACAGGCGGGAGGTGAGCAGTTCTTC.

The CDR3 nucleotides are TGTGCCAGCACCGGGAGTTCCACAGATACGCAGTATTTT. It encodes CASTGSSTDTQYF. This chain uses TRBV30 with TRBJ2-3; TRBD2 is a possible D gene (6 bases). The CDR3 extends over 13 amino acids. V was pared by 8 bases and J by 2 bases, with 14 bases between. Germline lookup yields CDR1 GTSNPN and CDR2 SVGIG (reference sequence).

CDR3 sequence reads: CASSAGRNSDTQYF. The CDR3 DNA reads TGTGCCAGCAGCGCCGGGCGGAATTCAGATACGCAGTATTTT. The rearrangement links TRBV14 to TRBJ2-3; D not resolved. The V gene lost 5 bases and the J gene lost 4 bases, with 13 bases spanning the gap. The CDR3 consists of 14 residues. The germline CDR1 and CDR2 sequences are SGHDN and FVKESK.

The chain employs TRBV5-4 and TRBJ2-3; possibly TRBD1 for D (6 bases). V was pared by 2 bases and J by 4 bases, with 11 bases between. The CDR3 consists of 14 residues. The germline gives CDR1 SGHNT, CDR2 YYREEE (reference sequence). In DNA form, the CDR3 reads TGTGCCAGCAGCTTACGGACAGCCGCAGATACGCAGTATTTT. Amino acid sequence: CASSLRTAADTQYF.

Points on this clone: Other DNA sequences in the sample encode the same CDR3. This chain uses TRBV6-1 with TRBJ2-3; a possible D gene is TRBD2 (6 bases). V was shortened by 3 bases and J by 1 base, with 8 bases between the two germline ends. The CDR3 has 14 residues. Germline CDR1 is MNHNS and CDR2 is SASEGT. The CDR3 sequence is CASSEVAGTDTQYF. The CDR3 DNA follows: TGTGCCAGCAGTGAGGTAGCGGGCACAGATACGCAGTATTTT.